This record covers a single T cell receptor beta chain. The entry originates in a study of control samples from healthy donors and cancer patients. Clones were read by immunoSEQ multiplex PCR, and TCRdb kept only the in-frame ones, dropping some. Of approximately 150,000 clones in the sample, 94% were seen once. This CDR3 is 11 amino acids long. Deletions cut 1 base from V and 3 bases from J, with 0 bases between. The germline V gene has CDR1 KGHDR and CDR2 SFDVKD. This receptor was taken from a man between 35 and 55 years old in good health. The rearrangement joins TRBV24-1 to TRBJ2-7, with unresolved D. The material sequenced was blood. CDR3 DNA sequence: TGTGCCACCAGTGATTTCTACGAGCAGTACTTC. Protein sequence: CATSDFYEQYF.